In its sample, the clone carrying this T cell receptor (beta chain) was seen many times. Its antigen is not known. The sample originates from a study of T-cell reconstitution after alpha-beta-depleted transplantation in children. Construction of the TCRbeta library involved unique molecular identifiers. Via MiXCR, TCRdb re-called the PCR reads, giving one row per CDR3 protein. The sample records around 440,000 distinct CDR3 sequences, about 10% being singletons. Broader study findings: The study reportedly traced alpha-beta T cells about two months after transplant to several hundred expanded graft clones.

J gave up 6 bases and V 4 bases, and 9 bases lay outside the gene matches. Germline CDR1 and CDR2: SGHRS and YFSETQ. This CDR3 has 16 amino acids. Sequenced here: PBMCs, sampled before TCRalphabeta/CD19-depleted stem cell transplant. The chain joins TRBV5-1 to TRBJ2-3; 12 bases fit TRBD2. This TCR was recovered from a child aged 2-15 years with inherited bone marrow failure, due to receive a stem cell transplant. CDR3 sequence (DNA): TGCGCCAGCAGCCGCCGACTAGCGGGAGACGAGGATACGCAGTATTTT. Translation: CASSRRLAGDEDTQYF.